A selection of T cell receptor beta chains follows, all from one sample in a study of CD8+ T cells in alopecia areata. Some clones are missing from TCRdb's copy, which holds only in-frame ones; the method was immunoSEQ multiplex PCR. Of approximately 180,000 clones in the sample, 50% to 75% were seen once. Sequencing used CD4+ T cells sorted from blood, obtained at approximately week 56, from a patient treated with tofacitinib. Receptors originate from a human donor with alopecia areata. CDR3s include the opening cysteine and the closing phenylalanine or tryptophan. The D gene is left open where the match is weak. Where a row states a size, it is once, few, many or the class of an expanded clone; other rows omit it.

CDR3 protein	CDR3 DNA	clone size	D gene	V gene	J gene
CSVEMRTQETQYF	TGCAGCGTTGAAATGCGGACCCAAGAGACCCAGTACTTC	-	-	TRBV29-1	TRBJ2-5
CASSLVGGAVKTQYF	TGTGCCAGCAGCTTAGTGGGCGGGGCGGTAAAGACCCAGTACTTC	-	-	TRBV7-9	TRBJ2-5
CSVDSGRFTGELFF	TGCAGCGTTGACTCGGGCAGGTTCACCGGGGAGCTGTTTTTT	-	-	TRBV29-1	TRBJ2-2
CASSETPKQGRKQQPQHF	TGTGCCAGCAGTGAGACCCCTAAACAGGGTAGGAAGCAGCAGCCCCAGCATTTT	few	-	TRBV6-4	TRBJ1-5
CASSLVGDEQFF	TGCGCCAGCAGCTTGGTGGGGGATGAGCAGTTCTTC	few	-	TRBV5-1	TRBJ2-1
CSVEARVGSGEQFF	TGCAGCGTTGAAGCCAGGGTAGGGTCCGGTGAGCAGTTCTTC	-	-	TRBV29-1	TRBJ2-1
CASSLDPTGDSPLHF	TGTGCCAGCAGCCTCGACCCGACAGGGGATTCACCCCTCCACTTT	-	TRBD1	TRBV5-6	TRBJ1-6
CASSSPTTLNTEAFF	TGTGCCAGCAGCTCCCCGACAACCCTGAACACTGAAGCTTTCTTT	few	-	TRBV7-9	TRBJ1-1
CASSPRQAPYEQYF	TGCGCCAGCAGCCCGAGACAGGCGCCCTACGAGCAGTACTTC	-	-	TRBV5-1	TRBJ2-7
CASRFMGQGSETQYF	TGTGCCAGCAGGTTTATGGGACAGGGCTCGGAGACCCAGTACTTC	-	TRBD1	TRBV27	TRBJ2-5
CASSYAGVTQYF	TGTGCCAGCAGTTATGCGGGTGTCACCCAGTACTTC	-	-	TRBV6-5	TRBJ2-5
CASSPSGQQETQYF	TGTGCTAGCAGCCCCTCGGGACAGCAAGAGACCCAGTACTTC	-	TRBD1	TRBV7-7	TRBJ2-5
CAISEEGPSNQPQHF	TGTGCCATCAGTGAGGAGGGCCCTAGCAATCAGCCCCAGCATTTT	-	-	TRBV10-3	TRBJ1-5
CASSLDRAPNTEAFF	TGCGCCAGCAGCCTTGACAGGGCTCCGAACACTGAAGCTTTCTTT	-	TRBD1	TRBV4-1	TRBJ1-1
CAWQQGGNQPQHF	TGTGCCTGGCAACAGGGGGGCAATCAGCCCCAGCATTTT	-	TRBD1	TRBV30	TRBJ1-5
CASSFVGTGANVLTF	TGTGCCAGCAGTTTCGTGGGTACTGGGGCCAACGTCCTGACTTTC	-	-	TRBV27	TRBJ2-6
CASTEAGHLEQYF	TGTGCCAGCACCGAGGCAGGGCACCTAGAGCAGTACTTC	-	-	TRBV6-5	TRBJ2-7
CASRKDAGETQYF	TGTGCCAGCAGGAAGGATGCGGGAGAGACCCAGTACTTC	-	-	TRBV7-9	TRBJ2-5
CSVVERGSTDTQYF	TGCAGCGTGGTCGAGCGGGGAAGCACAGATACGCAGTATTTT	few	TRBD2	TRBV29-1	TRBJ2-3
CASSPPGGREKLFF	TGTGCCAGCAGCCCCCCGGGAGGGCGGGAAAAACTGTTTTTT	few	-	TRBV9	TRBJ1-4
CASNMGGRVNEQYF	TGTGCCAGTAATATGGGGGGGCGCGTGAACGAGCAGTACTTC	-	-	TRBV19	TRBJ2-7
CASQIGVANTGELFF	TGCGCCAGTCAAATCGGGGTGGCGAACACCGGGGAGCTGTTTTTT	-	-	TRBV5-1	TRBJ2-2
CSVIGTGSNQPQHF	TGCAGCGTCATCGGGACAGGCAGCAATCAGCCCCAGCATTTT	-	TRBD1	TRBV29-1	TRBJ1-5
CASHFPGTRDGYTF	TGCGCCAGCCACTTCCCCGGGACGAGGGATGGCTACACCTTC	-	-	TRBV4-1	TRBJ1-2
CSVRSGSYTF	TGCAGTGTCCGGTCCGGGAGCTACACCTTC	-	-	TRBV20-1	TRBJ1-2
CASSLAGTSGDNIQYF	TGCGCCAGCAGCTTGGCCGGGACTAGCGGGGATAACATTCAGTACTTC	-	TRBD2	TRBV5-1	TRBJ2-4
CASSGPTDSNQPQHF	TGTGCCAGCAGTGGACCGACGGATAGCAATCAGCCCCAGCATTTT	few	-	TRBV2	TRBJ1-5
CASSYSYRGYYGYTF	TGTGCCAGCAGTTACTCCTACAGGGGGTACTATGGCTACACCTTC	-	TRBD1	TRBV6-5	TRBJ1-2
CAWSDHGGKAFF	TGTGCCTGGAGCGATCACGGGGGGAAAGCTTTCTTT	-	-	TRBV30	TRBJ1-1
CASSRQGRLSGELFF	TGTGCCAGCAGCCGACAGGGACGTCTGTCCGGGGAGCTGTTTTTT	few	TRBD1	TRBV4-2	TRBJ2-2
CAWSVRTGWVGNQPQHF	TGTGCCTGGAGCGTCCGGACAGGTTGGGTCGGCAATCAGCCCCAGCATTTT	few	TRBD1	TRBV30	TRBJ1-5
CSVRTGPYEQYF	TGCAGCGTGAGGACAGGGCCCTACGAGCAGTACTTC	-	TRBD1	TRBV29-1	TRBJ2-7